This T cell receptor beta chain was captured by sequencing in a study of blood T cell repertoires in COVID-19. Study background: T cells, B-cell-depleted T cells, or PBMCs supplied cDNA or gDNA.

TCRdb keeps only in-frame clones here, not all; method: immunoSEQ multiplex PCR. Of over 200,000 clones in the sample, over 80% are singletons; the top ten hold more than 25%. V gave up 0 bases and J gave up 0 bases, with 7 bases separating them. Germline V CDR1 and CDR2: SGHKS, YYEKEE (reference sequence). The length of the CDR3 is 15 residues. This chain joins TRBV5-5 and TRBJ2-1; D unclear. This receptor was taken from a man aged 35-49 years with acute or convalescent COVID-19. Sequenced sample: peripheral blood. The CDR3: CASSLEPNSYNEQFF. Written as DNA, the CDR3 is TGTGCCAGCAGCTTGGAGCCGAACTCCTACAATGAGCAGTTCTTC.